A selection of T cell receptor beta chains follows, all from one sample in a study of blood T cell repertoires in COVID-19. Profiling relied on immunoSEQ multiplex PCR, and the TCRdb table lists in-frame clones only, not all of them. In the table there are roughly 200,000 clones, about 88% of which are singletons. The specimen was peripheral blood. All receptors come from a man younger than 35 with active or convalescent COVID-19. Each CDR3 is given with its conserved first and last residue. A D gene is named only where the DNA matches it firmly. For some rows the clone size is stated as once, few or many, or as a class when expanded; others skip it.

v_call	clone_size	d_call	j_call	cdr3_nt	cdr3_aa
TRBV19	-	-	TRBJ2-1	TGTGCCAGTAGTATCCAGGGCGCCTACAATGAGCAGTTCTTC	CASSIQGAYNEQFF
TRBV7-9	-	-	TRBJ2-1	TGTGCCAGCAGCTTAGGCCAAGAGGCGCAGTTCTTC	CASSLGQEAQFF
TRBV6-5	-	TRBD1	TRBJ1-6	TGTGCCAGCTTTACAGGGGGCTATAATTCACCCCTCCACTTT	CASFTGGYNSPLHF
TRBV30	-	-	TRBJ1-1	TGTGCCTGGATGGGCCGTTCTCCGGGAAGCACTGAAGCTTTCTTT	CAWMGRSPGSTEAFF
TRBV23-1	-	-	TRBJ2-7	TGCGCCAGCAGTCAACTCTGGGGGGATGTCTCCTACGAGCAGTACTTC	CASSQLWGDVSYEQYF
TRBV7-6	-	-	TRBJ2-7	TGTGCCAGCAGCTCCCAGGGCGGCAGCTCCTACGAGCAGTACTTC	CASSSQGGSSYEQYF
TRBV7-9	-	TRBD1	TRBJ1-2	TGTGCCAGCAGCTTAGTAGAGGGGCACAGGGGGCGTTTTGGCTACACCTTC	CASSLVEGHRGRFGYTF
TRBV6-5	-	TRBD1	TRBJ2-1	TGTGCCAGCTGCCAAACAGGGGTAGGGTACAATGAGCAGTTCTTC	CASCQTGVGYNEQFF
TRBV19	-	TRBD1	TRBJ1-1	TGTGCCAGTAGTGCCCGACAGGGGAGGACTGAAGCTTTCTTT	CASSARQGRTEAFF
TRBV2	once	TRBD2	TRBJ2-1	TGTGCCAGCAAACCCCTGGGGGGGGGACGGAATGAGCAGTTCTTC	CASKPLGGGRNEQFF
TRBV29-1	-	TRBD1	TRBJ1-1	TGCAGCGCTAAAACAGGGGTGGACACTGAAGCTTTCTTT	CSAKTGVDTEAFF
TRBV7-8	-	-	TRBJ2-7	TGTGCCAGCAGCCCAGAGGACTACGAGCAGTACTTC	CASSPEDYEQYF
TRBV4-2	-	TRBD2	TRBJ2-7	TGTGCCAGCAGCCAAGGCCCTAGCGGGAGGGGCGAGCAGTACTTC	CASSQGPSGRGEQYF
TRBV2	-	-	TRBJ2-4	TGTGCCAGCAGTGAGAAACTAGTCTACCCCAAAAACATTCAGTACTTC	CASSEKLVYPKNIQYF
TRBV6-6	-	TRBD1	TRBJ2-1	TGTGCCAGCAGTTATATAGCAGGGGGCAATGAGCAGTTCTTC	CASSYIAGGNEQFF
TRBV19	-	TRBD1	TRBJ1-3	TGTGCCAGTAGTATAGATCGAGGAGACAGGGGCTCTGGAAACACCATATATTTT	CASSIDRGDRGSGNTIYF
TRBV18	-	-	TRBJ1-6	TGTGCCAGCTCACCAGGCAGCTCCTATAATTCACCCCTCCACTTT	CASSPGSSYNSPLHF
TRBV19	-	-	TRBJ2-3	TGTGCCAGTAGTATAGTAGGGACACCCAAGACAGATACGCAGTATTTT	CASSIVGTPKTDTQYF
TRBV7-9	-	-	TRBJ2-7	TGTGCCAGCAGCCTTGAGGACAGCTCCTACGAGCAGTACTTC	CASSLEDSSYEQYF
TRBV2	-	TRBD1	TRBJ1-2	TGTGCCAGCAGTAAACAGGGGGCACCCTATGGCTACACCTTC	CASSKQGAPYGYTF
TRBV6-1	-	-	TRBJ1-5	TGTGCCAGCAGTGACTACCGGGCAGGGCCCTCGTGGGCCCAGCATTTT	CASSDYRAGPSWAQHF
TRBV7-7	-	TRBD1	TRBJ2-7	TGTGCTAGCAGCTTAGCTTCGGGGACAGGGAACGAGCAGTACTTC	CASSLASGTGNEQYF
TRBV6-5	-	-	TRBJ1-2	TGTGCCAGCAGTTACGTGTCGGGTAGAGGGTATGGCTACACCTTC	CASSYVSGRGYGYTF
TRBV7-2	-	-	TRBJ1-5	TGTGCCAGCAGCTTAGGCTTAGGCAATCAGCCCCAGCATTTT	CASSLGLGNQPQHF
TRBV9	-	TRBD2	TRBJ2-1	TGTGCCAGCAGCGTGAGTAGCGGGCAAATCAACGAGCAGTTCTTC	CASSVSSGQINEQFF
TRBV3-1/TRBV3-2	-	-	TRBJ2-2	TGTGCCAGCAGCCAAGTTAGCACCGGGGAGCTGTTTTTT	CASSQVSTGELFF
TRBV14	-	TRBD2	TRBJ2-1	TGTGCCAGCAGCCAAGCCGCGCGGACTAGCGGGGGGGAAGGTGAGCAGTTCTTC	CASSQAARTSGGEGEQFF
TRBV19	-	-	TRBJ1-5	TGTGCCAGTAGTCCCTCGGGTGGAGGGGGCAATCAGCCCCAGCATTTT	CASSPSGGGGNQPQHF
TRBV11-3	-	-	TRBJ2-3	TGTGCCAGCAGCCAGACAAACGGCGCAGATACGCAGTATTTT	CASSQTNGADTQYF
TRBV6-2/TRBV6-3	-	TRBD1	TRBJ1-4	TGTGCCAGCAGTCTCCTAACCGGGACAGGGGATGAAAAACTGTTTTTT	CASSLLTGTGDEKLFF
TRBV30	few	TRBD1	TRBJ1-1	TGTGCCTCCAGGGGGCGGTTCGGGACTGAAGCTTTCTTT	CASRGRFGTEAFF
TRBV19	-	-	TRBJ1-5	TGTGCCAGTAGTATTAAAGGGGGAAGCAATCAGCCCCAGCATTTT	CASSIKGGSNQPQHF
TRBV7-9	-	-	TRBJ2-3	TGTGCCAGCAGCCCCACGATACGGGAGATGGAGACAGATACGCAGTATTTT	CASSPTIREMETDTQYF
TRBV11-2	-	-	TRBJ2-7	TGTGCCAGCAGCTTAGATCACGGGATTCCGGTCGAGCAGTACTTC	CASSLDHGIPVEQYF
TRBV4-1	-	-	TRBJ1-6	TGCGCCAGCAGCCTTAAGGACTTTCGTGAGAATTCACCCCTCCACTTT	CASSLKDFRENSPLHF
TRBV2	-	-	TRBJ1-1	TGTGCCAGCACCCCCAGGGCTACTGAAGCTTTCTTT	CASTPRATEAFF
TRBV6-5	-	TRBD1	TRBJ1-2	TGTGCCAGCAGTTGGGACAGGTCCGGGATAGGAACCTTC	CASSWDRSGIGTF
TRBV12-3/TRBV12-4	-	TRBD1	TRBJ1-1	TGTGCCAGCAGTCCCGACAGGGATACTGAAGCTTTCTTT	CASSPDRDTEAFF
TRBV6-2/TRBV6-3	-	TRBD1	TRBJ1-2	TGTGCCAGCAGTTACGGCAGGGGGCCTTACTATGGCTACACCTTC	CASSYGRGPYYGYTF
TRBV7-8	-	TRBD2	TRBJ2-4	TGTGCCAGCAGCTTAGGAAGGACTAGCGGGAGGCAAGCCAAAAACATTCAGTACTTC	CASSLGRTSGRQAKNIQYF
TRBV19	-	-	TRBJ2-3	TGTGCCAGTAGTATATCGGGAGTCGATTCAGATACGCAGTATTTT	CASSISGVDSDTQYF
TRBV6-2/TRBV6-3	-	TRBD2	TRBJ2-5	TGTGCCAGCAGCGTCAAGGGGGGACTAGCGGTCGTGGCCCAGTACTTC	CASSVKGGLAVVAQYF
TRBV30	-	-	TRBJ1-6	TGTGCCTGGGGGGGACACGGAATAAGCTCACCCCTCCACTTT	CAWGGHGISSPLHF
TRBV2	once	-	TRBJ2-5	TGTGCCAGCACCCAGGGCAGGGAGACCCAGTACTTC	CASTQGRETQYF
TRBV7-3	-	TRBD2	TRBJ2-1	TGTGCCAGCAGCTCCGGACTAGCGTACTACAATGAGCAGTTCTTC	CASSSGLAYYNEQFF
TRBV10-3	-	TRBD1	TRBJ1-2	TGTGCCATCAGTGAGATGACCCCCGGGACAGGGTCCCATGGCTACACCTTC	CAISEMTPGTGSHGYTF
TRBV11-2	-	-	TRBJ2-7	TGTGCCAGCAGACCAGACCCAGGGCCAGAGTACTTC	CASRPDPGPEYF
TRBV27	-	TRBD1	TRBJ1-2	TGTGCCAGCAGTTCGGGACAGGGGATCTATGGCTACACCTTC	CASSSGQGIYGYTF
TRBV4-2	once	-	TRBJ2-1	TGTGCCAGCAGCCAAGTAGGGGACTTACATGAGCAGTTCTTC	CASSQVGDLHEQFF
TRBV9	-	-	TRBJ2-5	TGTGCCAGCAGCGGGAGCGGACGGTCCCAAGAGACCCAGTACTTC	CASSGSGRSQETQYF
TRBV29-1	-	-	TRBJ1-3	TGCAGCGTTGAACGGGGAAACACCATATATTTT	CSVERGNTIYF
TRBV28	-	TRBD1	TRBJ2-7	TGTGCCAGCAGTTTGACAGGGAGATTCTACGAGCAGTACTTC	CASSLTGRFYEQYF
TRBV5-5	-	TRBD1	TRBJ2-3	TGTGCCAGCAGCTTAGACAGGGGTACAGATACGCAGTATTTT	CASSLDRGTDTQYF
TRBV15	many	TRBD1	TRBJ1-3	TGTGCCACCAGCAGAGGATGGGACAGGGGGACTGGAAACACCATATATTTT	CATSRGWDRGTGNTIYF
TRBV4-2	-	-	TRBJ2-2	TGTGCCAGCAGCCAAGACGCCGGGGAGCTGTTTTTT	CASSQDAGELFF
TRBV23-1	-	TRBD1	TRBJ2-1	TGCGCCAGCAGTCAATCCCCCAGGACAGGGAAGGACTGCAATGAGCAGTTCTTC	CASSQSPRTGKDCNEQFF
TRBV7-6	-	-	TRBJ1-4	TGTGCCAGCAGCTTAGCTCAGAGGGAAAAACTGTTTTTT	CASSLAQREKLFF
TRBV24-1	-	-	TRBJ2-3	TGTGCCACTTCACCGGGGACAGATACGCAGTATTTT	CATSPGTDTQYF
TRBV5-1	-	TRBD1	TRBJ1-4	TGCGCCAGCAGCGCACAGGGGGAGGGCGGTGAAAAACTGTTTTTT	CASSAQGEGGEKLFF
TRBV27	-	-	TRBJ1-5	TGTGCCAGCAGTTTATCAGGGGGTTCCCAGCATTTT	CASSLSGGSQHF